A single T cell receptor (beta chain) is shown here with its context. Its antigen remains unidentified. This record comes from a study of T cells expressing NK-cell markers. Across the study: Repertoires of TCR beta were obtained from T cells sorted as CD3+CD56+NKG2C+, CD3+CD56+NKG2C- and CD3+CD56-NKG2C+.

Study observations and caveats: Dominant NKG2C+ clonotypes made up 1.0-7.0% of CD8+ T cells in 5 or 6 donors. The study found these clonotypes also leading the CD3+CD56-NKG2C+ fraction in several donors.

The CDR3 sequence is 11 residues long. TCRdb re-called the 5' RACE reads and shows each CDR3 protein once, DNA omitted. The sample includes 120,000 to 150,000 distinct CDR3 sequences. The V call is TRBV12-3 or TRBV12-4, the J call TRBJ2-1. Source material: blood T cells: a sorted CD56 or NKG2C T cell subset, CD4+ or CD8+ T cells, or bulk PBMC T cells (not recorded which). The sequence derives from a man between 18 and 29 years old in good health. The CDR3 region is CASSRYNEQFF.